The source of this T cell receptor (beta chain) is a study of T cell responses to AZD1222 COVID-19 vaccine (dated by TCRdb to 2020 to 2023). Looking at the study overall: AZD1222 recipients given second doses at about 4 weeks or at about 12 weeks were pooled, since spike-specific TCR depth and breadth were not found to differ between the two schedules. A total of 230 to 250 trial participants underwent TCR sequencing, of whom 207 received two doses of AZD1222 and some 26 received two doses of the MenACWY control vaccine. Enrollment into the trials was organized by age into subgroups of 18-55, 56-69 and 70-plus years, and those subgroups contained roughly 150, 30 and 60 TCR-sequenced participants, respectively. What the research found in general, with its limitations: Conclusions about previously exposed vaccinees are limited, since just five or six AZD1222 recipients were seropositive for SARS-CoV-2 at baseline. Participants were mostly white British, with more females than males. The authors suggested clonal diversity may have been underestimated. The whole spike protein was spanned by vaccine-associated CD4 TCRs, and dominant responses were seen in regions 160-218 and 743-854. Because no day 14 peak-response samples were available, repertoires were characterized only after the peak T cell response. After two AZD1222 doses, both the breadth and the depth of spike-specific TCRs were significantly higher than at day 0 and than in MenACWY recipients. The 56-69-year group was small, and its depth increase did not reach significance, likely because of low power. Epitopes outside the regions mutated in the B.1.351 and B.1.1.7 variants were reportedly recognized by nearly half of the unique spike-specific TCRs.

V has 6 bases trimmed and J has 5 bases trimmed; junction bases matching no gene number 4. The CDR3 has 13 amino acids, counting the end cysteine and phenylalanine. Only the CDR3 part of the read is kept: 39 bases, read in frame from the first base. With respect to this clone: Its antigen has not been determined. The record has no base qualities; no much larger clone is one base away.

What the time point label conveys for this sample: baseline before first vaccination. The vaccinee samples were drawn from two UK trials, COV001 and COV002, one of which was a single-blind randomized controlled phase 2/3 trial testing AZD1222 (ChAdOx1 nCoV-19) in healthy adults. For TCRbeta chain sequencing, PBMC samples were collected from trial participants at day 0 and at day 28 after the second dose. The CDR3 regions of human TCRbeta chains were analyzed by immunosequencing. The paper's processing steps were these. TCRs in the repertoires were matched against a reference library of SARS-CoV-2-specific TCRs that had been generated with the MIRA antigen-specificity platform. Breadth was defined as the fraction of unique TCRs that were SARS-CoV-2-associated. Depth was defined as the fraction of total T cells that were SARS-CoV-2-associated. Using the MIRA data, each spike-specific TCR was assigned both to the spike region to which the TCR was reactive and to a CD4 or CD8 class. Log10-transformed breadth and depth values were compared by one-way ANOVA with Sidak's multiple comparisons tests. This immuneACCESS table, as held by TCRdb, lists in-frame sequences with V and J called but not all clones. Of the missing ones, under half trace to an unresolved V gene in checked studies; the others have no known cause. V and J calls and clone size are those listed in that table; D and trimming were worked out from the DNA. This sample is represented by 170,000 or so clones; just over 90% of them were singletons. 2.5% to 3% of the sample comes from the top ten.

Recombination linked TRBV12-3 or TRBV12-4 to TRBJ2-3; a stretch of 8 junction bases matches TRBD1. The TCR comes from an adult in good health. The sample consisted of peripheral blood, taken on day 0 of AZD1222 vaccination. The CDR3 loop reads CASRDRGGDTQYF. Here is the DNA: TGTGCCAGCAGAGACAGGGGAGGAGATACGCAGTATTTT.